This TCR beta chain was recovered during a study of cytomegalovirus exposure and HLA in healthy donors. Study-level points and caveats: Earlier findings revealed that most TCR beta V segments proved productive either about 87% or about 30% of the time. There was a cluster of highly shared sequence variants that was likely a sequencing artifact.

The CDR3 is 15 amino acids. With V trimmed by 3 bases and J by 8 bases, 9 bases remained unmatched. Looked up from germline, CDR1 is LGHNA and CDR2 is YSLEER. Both 60 Vbeta primers and 13 Jbeta primers went into the PCR. Assay used: immunoSEQ multiplex PCR; TCRdb lists only in-frame clones, some missing. The sample shows about 97,000 clones, about four fifths of them seen only once. About this clone: What it recognizes is unknown.

Sequencing used PBMCs. The chain has TRBV4-3 and TRBJ1-4; 7 positions match TRBD1. The receptor comes from a male donor in good health and CMV-seropositive. The CDR3 loop reads CASSQPDREREKLFF. The CDR3 nucleotides read TGCGCCAGCAGCCAGCCCGACAGGGAGAGGGAAAAACTGTTTTTT.